This T cell receptor beta chain was sequenced in a study of T cell responses to AZD1222 COVID-19 vaccine. Here immunoSEQ multiplex PCR was the method, and the copy in TCRdb shows in-frame clones only, minus some. This sample has approximately 190,000 clones, with approximately 93% found just once. Germline CDR1 reads LNHDA; CDR2 reads SQIVND (reference sequence). This CDR3 has 16 residues. The V end was cut by 6 bases, the J end by 8 bases, with 25 bases between. J is TRBJ1-2 and V is TRBV19; D not resolved. The sample consisted of peripheral blood, taken 28 days after the second AZD1222 dose. The sequence was obtained from an adult who received the AZD1222 COVID-19 vaccine. The CDR3 is CASSSTWRGSDGGYTF. The CDR3 nucleotides read TGTGCCAGTAGCTCAACTTGGCGGGGAAGCGACGGAGGCTACACCTTC.